This TCR beta chain appears in the sequencing data of a study of T cell responses to AZD1222 COVID-19 vaccine. To note about this clone: Antigen specificity is unknown.

The CDR3 has 13 residues. The ends were cut back, 3 bases at V and 4 bases at J, with 7 bases in the middle. Germline CDR1 and CDR2: MNHEY and SMNVEV (reference sequence). Clones were read by immunoSEQ multiplex PCR, and TCRdb kept only the in-frame ones, dropping some. The table lists approximately 110,000 clones, about 89% of them singletons. Study-wide results and caveats: In a largely white British group with more females than males, clonal diversity was possibly underestimated.

The starting material was peripheral blood, obtained on day 0 of AZD1222 vaccination. This rearrangement joins TRBV27 to TRBJ2-1; D unresolved. The clonotype was recovered from an adult in good health. The CDR3 sequence is CASSLMVYNEQFF. CDR3 coding DNA: TGTGCCAGCAGTTTGATGGTTTACAATGAGCAGTTCTTC.